What follows are 3 T cell receptor beta chains derived from one specimen sequenced in a study of cytomegalovirus exposure and HLA in healthy donors. The table came from immunoSEQ multiplex PCR; TCRdb's copy has only in-frame clones and leaves some out. The sample contains about 240,000 clones, about 86% of which appear only once. Sequenced input: PBMCs. These TCRs come from a man aged 18 to 35 in good health and CMV-seronegative.

The DNA of the CDR3 is TGTGCCAGCTCACCACCGGGGAGGGTTGAGGATACGCAGTATTTT. It yields the protein CASSPPGRVEDTQYF. The chain has TRBV18 and TRBJ2-3, with 7 bases lining up with TRBD2. The germline gives CDR1 KGHSH, CDR2 LQKENI. The trim removed 0 bases at V and 6 bases at J, leaving 6 bases unmatched. CDR3 length: 15 residues.

This clone was observed a few times. The rearrangement links TRBV9 to TRBJ1-2, with D possibly matching TRBD1 (5 bases). Germline CDR1 reads SGDLS; CDR2 reads YYNGEE. The ends were cut back, 1 base at V and 7 bases at J, with 14 bases in the middle. The CDR3 loop spans 14 amino acids. The DNA for the CDR3 is TGTGCCAGCAGCGTACTGCAGGATAGGGGTGGCTACACCTTC. It specifies CASSVLQDRGGYTF.

The rearrangement joins TRBV7-4 to TRBJ1-6, with D maybe TRBD1 (5 bases). Per the germline V gene, CDR1 is SGHVT and CDR2 is SQSDAQ. The CDR3 has 17 amino acids. The V gene lost 0 bases and the J gene lost 4 bases, with 13 bases spanning the gap. The CDR3 here is CASSLAWRQTYNSPLHF. Here the CDR3 DNA reads TGTGCCAGCAGCTTAGCATGGCGACAGACTTATAATTCACCCCTCCACTTT.